The 9 T cell receptor beta chains presented below share a single source sample, sequenced in a study of blood T cell repertoires in COVID-19. Measured with immunoSEQ multiplex PCR; TCRdb has only the in-frame clones, and not every one. The repertoire holds some 100,000 clones, around 89% seen once, with 1.1% in the top ten. What was sequenced was peripheral blood. Every receptor here comes from a human donor in a cohort sampled during active COVID-19.

This sequence joins TRBV18 and TRBJ1-2; D might be TRBD1 (5 bases). Trimming shortened V by 4 bases and J by 0 bases, and 9 bases separated the two germline ends. Germline-derived CDR1 and CDR2 are KGHSH and LQKENI. This CDR3 region has 14 residues. The CDR3 region has the DNA TGTGCCAGCTCACTCGGACATTCTAACTATGGCTACACCTTC. This codes for CASSLGHSNYGYTF.

This chain links TRBV7-9 with TRBJ1-3; D is unresolved. CDR1 SEHNR and CDR2 FQNEAQ come from the germline V gene (reference sequence). V was shortened by 5 bases and J by 8 bases, with 13 bases between the two germline ends. The CDR3 consists of 13 residues. CDR3 in amino acids: CASSRPGWDTIYF. The DNA for the CDR3 is TGTGCCAGCAGCCGCCCCGGGTGGGACACCATATATTTT.

The CDR3: CASSLVGLAGGWYF. The DNA for the CDR3 is TGTGCCAGCAGCTTGGTGGGACTAGCGGGGGGTTGGTATTTT. The rearrangement uses TRBV5-4 and TRBJ2-3; 15 bases are shared with TRBD2. CDR3 length: 14 residues. Germline trimming cut 0 bases from V and 14 bases from J; bases unmatched to any gene: 4. The V gene's germline CDR1 is SGHNT and CDR2 YYREEE (reference sequence).

The genes are TRBV21-1 and TRBJ1-2; the D call TRBD1 from the table was never checked on the DNA. TRBV21-1 is listed as a pseudogene. This CDR3 region has 17 residues. CDR3 DNA: TGTGCCAGCAGCAAAGCCGAGGACAGCGGAGGAGATGATGGCTACACCTTC. Protein sequence: CASSKAEDSGGDDGYTF.

The chain joins TRBV7-9 to TRBJ1-5; perhaps TRBD1 as D (6 bases). The length of the CDR3 is 13 residues. Germline lookup yields CDR1 SEHNR and CDR2 FQNEAQ (reference sequence). Trimming cost V 3 bases and J 4 bases, with 7 bases left between them. The CDR3 nucleotides are TGTGCCAGCAGCTTCACAGGGAATCAGCCCCAGCATTTT. Translation gives CASSFTGNQPQHF.

J is TRBJ2-7 and V is TRBV24-1; TRBD2 is a possible D gene (6 bases). Germline V CDR1 and CDR2: KGHDR, SFDVKD. The V gene lost 3 bases and the J gene lost 3 bases, with 20 bases spanning the gap. The CDR3 is 17 amino acids. The CDR3 is CATSDAPRGGLLYEQYF. For the CDR3, the DNA is TGTGCCACCAGTGATGCCCCGCGGGGCGGATTGCTCTACGAGCAGTACTTC.

The chain's CDR3 is CASSVDSRRAHSPLHF. The CDR3 DNA is TGTGCCAGCAGTGTAGACAGTAGACGCGCTCATTCACCCCTCCACTTT. The rearrangement links TRBV27 to TRBJ1-6, with D possibly TRBD1 on 5 matching bases. Germline lookup yields CDR1 MNHEY and CDR2 SMNVEV (reference sequence). The V and J ends lost 5 bases and 8 bases respectively, with 19 bases between them. This CDR3 is 16 amino acids long.

This chain links TRBV4-2 with TRBJ2-7, with 7 bases identical to TRBD2. This CDR3 contains 16 residues. V dropped 0 bases and J dropped 5; count of bases not matched to a gene: 10. The V gene's germline CDR1 is LGHNA and CDR2 YNFKEQ. CDR3 DNA sequence: TGTGCCAGCAGCCAAGATGTCGCGGGAGCTTCCCACGAGCAGTACTTC. Its protein product is CASSQDVAGASHEQYF.

J is TRBJ1-1 and V is TRBV4-3; D is unresolved. The germline V and J ends were trimmed by 2 bases and 1 base, with 11 bases remaining between them. The CDR3 sequence is 15 residues long. Germline assignment: CDR1 LGHNA and CDR2 YSLEER. The CDR3 coding sequence is TGCGCCAGCAGCCAAACGGCCGGCGGGAACACTGAAGCTTTCTTT. Its translation is CASSQTAGGNTEAFF.